This paragraph reports one T cell receptor beta chain. This sample stems from a study of patients and donors after allogeneic stem cell transplantation. TCRdb processed the RT-PCR reads anew with MiXCR; each CDR3 protein has one entry. The sample holds 390,000 or so distinct CDR3 sequences; 16% are singletons and the top ten take just over 7%. V lost 1 base to trimming and J lost 2 bases; unmatched junction nucleotides: 13. Germline V CDR1 and CDR2: PRHDT, FYEKMQ (reference sequence). The CDR3 has 19 residues. This sequence was found in a human donor who was either an allogeneic HSCT recipient or a stem cell or donor lymphocyte infusion donor (not recorded which). It is not recorded whose cells these are; they may come from a transplant donor. The V and J genes are TRBV13 and TRBJ2-3; TRBD1 matches at 9 bases. Sequencing was done on a sample of blood, either unsorted or a sorted T cell fraction (not recorded which). The CDR3 here is CASSLDIWDREEDTDTQYF. Here the CDR3 DNA reads TGTGCCAGCAGCTTAGATATTTGGGACAGGGAAGAGGACACAGATACGCAGTATTTT. The variable domain in full, with the rest retrieved from reference TRBV13 and TRBJ2-3, is AAGVIQSPRHLIKEKRETATLKCYPIPRHDTVYWYQQGPGQDPQFLISFYEKMQSDKGSIPDRFSAQQFSDYHSELNMSSLELGDSALYFCASSLDIWDREEDTDTQYFGPGTRLTVL.